Here is one TCR beta chain with its context. These data belong to a study of blood T cell repertoires in COVID-19. As for the study in general: Donors in the United States, Italy and Spain gave samples during acute or convalescent COVID-19. T cells, B-cell-depleted T cells, or PBMCs supplied cDNA or gDNA.

The CDR3 has 13 amino acids. CDR1 GTSNPN and CDR2 SVGIG come from the germline V gene (reference sequence). V was clipped by 0 bases and J by 6 bases, with 11 bases between them. In the original analysis: By means of reference gene primer amplification, nucleated cell counts were estimated. Profiling relied on immunoSEQ multiplex PCR, and the TCRdb table lists in-frame clones only, not all of them. That table is the source of V, J and clone size, and D and trimming were worked out from the DNA. The data contain roughly 300,000 clones, around 87% of them singletons. This receptor was identified in a woman in her forties who had recovered from COVID-19. The chain combines TRBV30 with TRBJ1-2; no clear D gene. Material for sequencing was peripheral blood. CDR3: CAWSVQYTDGYTF. The CDR3 DNA reads as TGTGCCTGGAGTGTACAGTACACCGATGGCTACACCTTC.